This T cell receptor (beta chain) was sequenced for a study of blood T cell repertoires in COVID-19. About the study: Whether acute or convalescent, the COVID-19 samples came from the United States, Italy and Spain. PBMCs, B-cell-depleted T cells, or T cells provided the cDNA or gDNA that made up the material.

Profiled with immunoSEQ multiplex PCR; TCRdb holds only in-frame clones, not every one. The profile covers about 230,000 clones, with roughly 80% appearing a single time and approximately 7.9% taken by the ten largest. V shed 3 bases and J 2 bases; nucleotides not matched to a gene: 4. The CDR3 totals 15 residues. Germline assignment: CDR1 MNHNS and CDR2 SASEGT. The source material was peripheral blood. This receptor was obtained from a woman of 80 years or more with acute or convalescent COVID-19. The genes are TRBV6-1 and TRBJ2-5; 9 nucleotides agree with TRBD1. CDR3 in amino acids: CASSDQTGGQETQYF. For the CDR3, the DNA is TGTGCCAGCAGTGACCAGACAGGGGGACAAGAGACCCAGTACTTC.